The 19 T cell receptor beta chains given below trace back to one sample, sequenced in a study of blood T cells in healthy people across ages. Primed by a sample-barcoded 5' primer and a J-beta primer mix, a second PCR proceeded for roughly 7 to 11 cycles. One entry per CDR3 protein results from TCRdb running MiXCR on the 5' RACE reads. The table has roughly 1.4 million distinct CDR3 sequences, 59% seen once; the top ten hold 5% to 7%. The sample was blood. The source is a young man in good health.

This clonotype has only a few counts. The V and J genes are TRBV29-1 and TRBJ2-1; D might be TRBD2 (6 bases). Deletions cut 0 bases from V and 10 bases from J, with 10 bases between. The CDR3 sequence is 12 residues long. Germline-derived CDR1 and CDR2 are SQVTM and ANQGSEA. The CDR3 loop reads CSVEEVAGEQFF. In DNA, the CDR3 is TGCAGCGTTGAAGAGGTTGCGGGGGAGCAGTTCTTC.

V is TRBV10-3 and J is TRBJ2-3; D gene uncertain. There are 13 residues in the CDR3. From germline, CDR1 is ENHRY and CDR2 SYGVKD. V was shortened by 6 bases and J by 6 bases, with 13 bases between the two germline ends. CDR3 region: CAIRIEARDTQYF. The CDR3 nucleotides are TGTGCCATCAGGATAGAAGCCCGGGATACGCAGTATTTT.

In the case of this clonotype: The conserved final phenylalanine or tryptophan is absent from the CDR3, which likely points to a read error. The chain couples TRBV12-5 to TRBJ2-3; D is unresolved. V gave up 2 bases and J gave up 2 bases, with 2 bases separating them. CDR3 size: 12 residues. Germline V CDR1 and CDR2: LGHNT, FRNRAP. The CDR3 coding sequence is TGTGCTAGTGGTTTGCCCACAGATACGCAGTATTCT. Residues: CASGLPTDTQYS.

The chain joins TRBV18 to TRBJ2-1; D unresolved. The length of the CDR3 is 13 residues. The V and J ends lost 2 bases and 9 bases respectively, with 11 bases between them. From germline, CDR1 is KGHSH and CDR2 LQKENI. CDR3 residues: CASSPAEVTEQFF. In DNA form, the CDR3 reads TGTGCCAGCTCACCAGCGGAAGTTACTGAGCAGTTCTTC. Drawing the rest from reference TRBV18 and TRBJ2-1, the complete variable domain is NAGVMQNPRHLVRRRGQEARLRCSPMKGHSHVYWYRQLPEEGLKFMVYLQKENIIDESGMPKERFSAEFPKEGPSILRIQQVVRGDSAAYFCASSPAEVTEQFFGPGTRLTVL.

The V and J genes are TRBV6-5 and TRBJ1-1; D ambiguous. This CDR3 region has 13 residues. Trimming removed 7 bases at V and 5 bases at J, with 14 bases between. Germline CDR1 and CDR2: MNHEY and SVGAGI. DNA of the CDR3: TGTGCCAGCATGGGGATCGGAAGGACTGAAGCTTTCTTT. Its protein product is CASMGIGRTEAFF.

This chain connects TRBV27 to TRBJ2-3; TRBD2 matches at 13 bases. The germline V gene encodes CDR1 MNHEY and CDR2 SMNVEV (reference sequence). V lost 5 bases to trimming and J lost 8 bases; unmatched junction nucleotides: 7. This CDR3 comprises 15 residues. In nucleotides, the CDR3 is TGTGCCAGCAGTATAACTAGCGGGGGGGCCGGTACGCAGTATTTT. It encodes CASSITSGGAGTQYF.

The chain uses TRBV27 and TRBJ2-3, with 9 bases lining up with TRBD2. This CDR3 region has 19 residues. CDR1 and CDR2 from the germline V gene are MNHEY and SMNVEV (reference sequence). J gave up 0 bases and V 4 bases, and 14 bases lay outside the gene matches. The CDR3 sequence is CASSYPSSGDHSSTDTQYF. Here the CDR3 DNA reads TGTGCCAGCAGTTACCCTTCTAGCGGGGACCACTCTAGCACAGATACGCAGTATTTT.

In DNA, the CDR3 is TGCAGTGCTACGGTTGTTACGGGAGTCTGGGAGACCCAGTACTTC. Encoded protein: CSATVVTGVWETQYF. This chain joins TRBV20-1 and TRBJ2-5, with D maybe TRBD2 (6 bases). Per the germline V gene, CDR1 is DFQATT and CDR2 is SNEGSKA (reference sequence). The CDR3 extends over 15 amino acids. Trimming removed 4 bases from V and 5 bases from J, with 20 bases in between.

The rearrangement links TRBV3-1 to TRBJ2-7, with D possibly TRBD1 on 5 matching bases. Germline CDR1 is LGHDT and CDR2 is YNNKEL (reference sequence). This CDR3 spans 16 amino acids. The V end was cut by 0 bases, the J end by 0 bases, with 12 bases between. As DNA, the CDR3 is TGTGCCAGCAGCCAAGAGGGGCTGCGCAACTCCTACGAGCAGTACTTC. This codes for CASSQEGLRNSYEQYF.

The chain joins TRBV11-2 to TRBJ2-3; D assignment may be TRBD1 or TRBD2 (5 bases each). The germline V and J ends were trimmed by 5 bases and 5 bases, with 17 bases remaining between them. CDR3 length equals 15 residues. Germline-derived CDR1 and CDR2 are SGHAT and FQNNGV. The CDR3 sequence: CASSQGAGPGDTQYF. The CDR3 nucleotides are TGTGCCAGCAGCCAGGGAGCAGGGCCGGGAGATACGCAGTATTTT.

The CDR3 coding sequence is TGTGCCAGCAGCTTTGGGCTAGGACAGGAGACCCAGTACTTC. This sequence encodes CASSFGLGQETQYF. V gene TRBV12-3 or TRBV12-4 combines with J gene TRBJ2-5; D is perhaps TRBD1 (6 bases). Trimming left V 6 bases short and J 5 bases short, with 16 bases between. The CDR3 loop spans 14 amino acids.

This CDR3 reads CASSSRLAGSYNEQFF. The CDR3 nucleotides are TGTGCCAGCAGTTCCCGACTAGCGGGGTCCTACAATGAGCAGTTCTTC. This chain uses TRBV6-2 or TRBV6-3 with TRBJ2-1; 11 bases line up with TRBD2. Trimming cost V 4 bases and J 1 base; bases outside gene matches: 3. CDR3 length: 16 amino acids. Germline V gene data show CDR1 as MNHEY and CDR2 as SVGEGT.

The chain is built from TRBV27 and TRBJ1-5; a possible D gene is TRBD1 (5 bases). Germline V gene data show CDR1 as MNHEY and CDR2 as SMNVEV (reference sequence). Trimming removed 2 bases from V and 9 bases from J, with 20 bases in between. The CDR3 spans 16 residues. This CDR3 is CASSLTGTLARSPQHF. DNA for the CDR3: TGTGCCAGCAGTTTAACCGGGACCCTAGCTAGATCGCCCCAGCATTTT.

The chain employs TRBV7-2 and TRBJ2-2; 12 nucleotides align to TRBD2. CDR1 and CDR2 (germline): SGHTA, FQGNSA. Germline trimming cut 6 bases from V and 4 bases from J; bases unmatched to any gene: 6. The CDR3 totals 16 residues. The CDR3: CASRPTSGRPTGELFF. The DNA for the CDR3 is TGTGCCAGCAGACCAACTAGCGGGAGGCCCACCGGGGAGCTGTTTTTT.

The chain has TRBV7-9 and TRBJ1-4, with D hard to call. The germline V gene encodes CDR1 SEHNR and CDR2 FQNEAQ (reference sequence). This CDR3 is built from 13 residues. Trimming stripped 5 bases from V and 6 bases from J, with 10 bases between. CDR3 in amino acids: CASSRQSDEKLFF. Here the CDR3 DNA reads TGTGCCAGCAGCAGGCAGTCGGATGAAAAACTGTTTTTT.

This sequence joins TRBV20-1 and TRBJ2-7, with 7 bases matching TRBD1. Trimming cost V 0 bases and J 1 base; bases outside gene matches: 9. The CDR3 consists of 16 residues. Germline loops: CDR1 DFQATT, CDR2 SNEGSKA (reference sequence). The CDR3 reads CSARDEVHRGSYEQYF. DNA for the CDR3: TGCAGTGCTAGAGATGAAGTTCACAGGGGTTCCTACGAGCAGTACTTC.

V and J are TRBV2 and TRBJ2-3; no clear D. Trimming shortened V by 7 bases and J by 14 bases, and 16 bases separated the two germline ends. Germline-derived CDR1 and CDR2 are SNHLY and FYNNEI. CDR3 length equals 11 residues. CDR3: CASMTDLIPYF. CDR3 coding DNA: TGTGCCAGCATGACGGACCTCATTCCGTATTTT.

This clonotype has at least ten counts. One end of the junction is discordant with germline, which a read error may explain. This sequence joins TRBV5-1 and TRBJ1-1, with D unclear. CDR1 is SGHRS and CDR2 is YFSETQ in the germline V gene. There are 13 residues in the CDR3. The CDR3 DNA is TGTGCCAGCAGTTTAGGGCTGAACACTGAAGCTTTCTTT. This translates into CASSLGLNTEAFF.

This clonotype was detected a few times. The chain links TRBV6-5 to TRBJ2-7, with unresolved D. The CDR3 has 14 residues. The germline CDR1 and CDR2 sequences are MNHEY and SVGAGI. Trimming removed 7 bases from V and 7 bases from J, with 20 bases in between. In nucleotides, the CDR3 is TGTGCCAGCAATTCCGCAAATTCCTACAATGAGCAGTACTTC. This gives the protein CASNSANSYNEQYF.